The clone carrying this T cell receptor beta chain came up many times. Its cognate antigen is unknown. The data are from a study of T cell repertoires in cytomegalovirus infection. TCRdb reprocessed the reads via MiXCR and lists one record per CDR3 protein. There are 700,000 to 900,000 distinct CDR3 sequences in the sample; about 29% occur only once, and 13% lies in the top ten. CDR3 size: 14 residues. Germline CDR1 reads SGHTA; CDR2 reads FQGNSA. With 4 bases removed from V and 4 bases from J, the gap between germline ends came to 13 bases. V usage is TRBV7-2 and J usage is TRBJ1-2; weak D call: TRBD1 (6 bases). Sequenced here: cultured CD8+ T cells from PBMCs, sampled from culture after CMV antigen stimulation. The TCR originated in a human donor in good health (CMV status not recorded). Some clones in this sample may be carry-over from other donors' samples. In DNA form, the CDR3 reads TGTGCCAGCAGCTCGGAGACAGGCCCCTATGGCTACACCTTC. Translating gives CASSSETGPYGYTF.